What follows are 24 T cell receptor beta chains derived from one specimen sequenced in a study of T cell repertoires in cytomegalovirus infection. In TCRdb, the reads were re-called with MiXCR into one record per CDR3 protein. The profile shows 680,000 or so distinct CDR3 sequences, around 35% of them singletons. These receptors' targets are unknown. Sequenced material: cultured PBMCs, taken from culture after CMV antigen stimulation. The receptors here all came from a human donor in good health (CMV status not recorded). Some clones in this sample may be carry-over from other donors' samples.

A few counts support this clonotype. The chain joins TRBV20-1 to TRBJ2-1; 14 nucleotides align to TRBD2. CDR1 is DFQATT, CDR2 SNEGSKA, per germline (reference sequence). V was pared by 8 bases and J by 8 bases, with 11 bases of the junction left unmatched. The CDR3 contains 15 residues. DNA for the CDR3: TGCAGTACAGGACCGACTAGCGGGAGGGGCTATGAGCAGTTCTTC. This translates into CSTGPTSGRGYEQFF.

This clonotype appeared many times. The chain is built from TRBV7-2 and TRBJ2-5; 7 bases map to TRBD1. V shed 3 bases and J 3 bases; nucleotides not matched to a gene: 7. Germline V lookup: CDR1 SGHTA, CDR2 FQGNSA. The CDR3 contains 15 residues. Here the CDR3 DNA reads TGTGCCAGCAGCTTTGCCAGGGGGAGAAAAGAGACCCAGTACTTC. Amino acid sequence: CASSFARGRKETQYF.

This chain connects TRBV5-5 to TRBJ2-3; a possible D gene is TRBD2 (6 bases). The CDR3 covers 15 residues. V was clipped by 4 bases and J by 0 bases, with 12 bases between them. CDR1 is SGHKS and CDR2 is YYEKEE in the germline V gene (reference sequence). The CDR3 nucleotides read TGTGCCAGCAGCATCCGCGGGGCTAGCACAGATACGCAGTATTTT. Translated, it gives CASSIRGASTDTQYF.

This clonotype was observed a few times. The genes are TRBV20-1 and TRBJ1-1; tentative D call: TRBD1 (5 bases). This CDR3 has 15 residues. Germline values: CDR1 DFQATT, CDR2 SNEGSKA (reference sequence). The V and J ends lost 0 bases and 0 bases respectively, with 11 bases between them. The CDR3, as DNA: TGCAGTGCTAGAGATAGGGACCAAATGAACACTGAAGCTTTCTTT. Translation: CSARDRDQMNTEAFF.

CDR3 sequence: CASSLVPQQRVDTNEKLFF. CDR3 nucleotide sequence: TGTGCCAGCAGTTTAGTCCCCCAACAGCGGGTCGATACTAATGAAAAACTGTTTTTT. The chain joins TRBV12-3 or TRBV12-4 to TRBJ1-4; D gene unclear. The CDR3 consists of 19 residues. V lost 1 base and J 2 bases, leaving 20 bases between the germline ends.

Only a few counts were recorded for this clonotype. This chain joins TRBV7-2 and TRBJ1-4; possibly TRBD1 for D (6 bases). The CDR3 loop spans 14 amino acids. Trimming cost V 5 bases and J 8 bases, with 15 bases left between them. The V gene's germline CDR1 is SGHTA and CDR2 FQGNSA. CDR3: CASSRGNRAEKLFF. In DNA, the CDR3 is TGTGCCAGCAGCAGGGGGAACCGAGCCGAAAAACTGTTTTTT.

The genes are TRBV6-2 or TRBV6-3 and TRBJ1-1; D gene unclear. This CDR3 has 11 amino acids. Trimming removed 3 bases at V and 10 bases at J, with 9 bases between. Germline assignment: CDR1 MNHEY and CDR2 SVGEGT. The CDR3 DNA reads as TGTGCCAGCAGTTATAAGGGTTTAGCTTTCTTT. Translated: CASSYKGLAFF.

This chain links TRBV7-8 with TRBJ2-5, with D perhaps TRBD2 (5 bases). Germline V gene data show CDR1 as SGHVS and CDR2 as FQNEAQ. The CDR3 spans 14 residues. Deletions cut 4 bases from V and 2 bases from J, with 11 bases between. CDR3 nucleotides: TGTGCCAGCAGCTCTTCGGACTCTCAAGAGACCCAGTACTTC. Amino acids: CASSSSDSQETQYF.

The chain has TRBV6-1 and TRBJ2-3; weak D call: TRBD2 (5 bases). The CDR3 runs 15 residues. From germline, CDR1 is MNHNS and CDR2 SASEGT. Deletions cut 2 bases from V and 4 bases from J, with 13 bases between. CDR3 loop: CASSESGRWADTQYF. CDR3 in DNA: TGTGCCAGCAGTGAAAGCGGCAGGTGGGCAGATACGCAGTATTTT.

This clonotype was picked up many times. DNA of the CDR3: TGTGCCAGCAGCTTGGCGGGAGGGTCGTCGGATACGCAGTATTTT. Translation gives CASSLAGGSSDTQYF. This chain uses TRBV7-2 with TRBJ2-3, with 9 bases aligning to TRBD2. Trimming removed 3 bases from V and 6 bases from J; junction bases left unmatched: 7. The CDR3 consists of 15 residues. Germline V lookup: CDR1 SGHTA, CDR2 FQGNSA. Variable domain in full (rest from reference TRBV7-2 and TRBJ2-3): GAGVSQSPSNKVTEKGKDVELRCDPISGHTALYWYRQSLGQGLEFLIYFQGNSAPDKSGLPSDRFSAERTGGSVSTLTIQRTQQEDSAVYLCASSLAGGSSDTQYFGPGTRLTVL.

This clonotype was counted ten times or more. The gene calls are TRBV7-2 and TRBJ2-5; 12 nucleotides line up with TRBD2. Germline CDR1 reads SGHTA; CDR2 reads FQGNSA. This CDR3 region has 16 residues. V shed 1 base, J shed 7 bases, and the junction held 7 bases outside the gene matches. CDR3 in amino acids: CASSLGLLAGGVTQYF. As DNA, the CDR3 is TGTGCCAGCAGCTTAGGGCTTCTAGCGGGAGGGGTGACCCAGTACTTC.

This clonotype was seen ten or more times. The chain joins TRBV18 to TRBJ1-1; D gene ambiguous. Germline V gives CDR1 KGHSH, CDR2 LQKENI. Trimming pared 8 bases from V and 1 base from J, leaving 8 bases between. The CDR3 runs 12 residues. The CDR3, as DNA: TGTGCCAGCAGCCCCGGGAACACTGAAGCTTTCTTT. It specifies CASSPGNTEAFF.

The gene calls are TRBV4-3 and TRBJ2-2, with D unresolved. Germline V gives CDR1 LGHNA, CDR2 YSLEER. The CDR3 is 15 residues long. Trimming left V 4 bases short and J 1 base short, with 10 bases between. The CDR3 here is CASSPAALNTGELFF. The CDR3 DNA sequence: TGCGCCAGCAGCCCCGCGGCCCTGAACACCGGGGAGCTGTTTTTT.

In DNA, the CDR3 is TGTGCCAGCAGCTCCCGGGGCCCTTTAGAGACCCAGTACTTC. Translation gives CASSSRGPLETQYF. This chain connects TRBV7-6 to TRBJ2-5, with D perhaps assigned TRBD1 or TRBD2 (5 bases each). This CDR3 region has 14 residues. Germline CDR1 and CDR2: SGHVS and FNYEAQ. Deletions cut 4 bases from V and 4 bases from J, with 13 bases between.

Many counts were recorded for this clonotype. The chain combines TRBV7-2 with TRBJ1-2; no firm D call. Germline V gives CDR1 SGHTA, CDR2 FQGNSA. The CDR3 contains 13 residues. Between the trimmed V and J ends, which lost 5 bases and 5 bases, there was a span of 12 bases. CDR3 loop: CASSTQAKYGYTF. CDR3 DNA: TGTGCCAGCAGCACTCAAGCGAAATATGGCTACACCTTC.

This clonotype has just a few counts. The chain combines TRBV6-1 with TRBJ2-1; 7 positions match TRBD1. Looked up from germline, CDR1 is MNHNS and CDR2 is SASEGT. The CDR3 totals 14 residues. V dropped 6 bases and J dropped 8; count of bases not matched to a gene: 10. The CDR3 here is CASSGTAFVYEQFF. CDR3 sequence (DNA): TGTGCCAGCAGCGGGACAGCCTTTGTGTATGAGCAGTTCTTC.

The chain employs TRBV9 and TRBJ2-5, with D perhaps TRBD1 or TRBD2 (5 bases each). Germline CDR1 and CDR2: SGDLS and YYNGEE. V gave up 3 bases and J gave up 2 bases, with 17 bases separating them. This CDR3 is built from 16 residues. The CDR3 reads CASSAGRPGIQETQYF. In DNA, the CDR3 is TGTGCCAGCAGCGCGGGACGTCCAGGAATACAAGAGACCCAGTACTTC. The variable domain in full, with the rest retrieved from reference TRBV9 and TRBJ2-5, is DSGVTQTPKHLITATGQRVTLRCSPRSGDLSVYWYQQSLDQGLQFLIQYYNGEERAKGNILERFSAQQFPDLHSELNLSSLELGDSALYFCASSAGRPGIQETQYFGPGTRLLVL.

This clonotype has a single count. The rearrangement joins TRBV10-3 to TRBJ2-1, with TRBD2 matching over 13 bases. Germline loops: CDR1 ENHRY, CDR2 SYGVKD. V trimming: 5 bases; J trimming: 8 bases; junction bases outside the gene matches: 9. CDR3 length equals 16 residues. The CDR3 DNA reads TGTGCCATCAGTCGACTAGCGGGAGGATTCGGTCATGAGCAGTTCTTC. Amino acid sequence: CAISRLAGGFGHEQFF.

The chain links TRBV6-2 or TRBV6-3 to TRBJ2-7; TRBD2 agrees at 7 bases. With V trimmed by 4 bases and J by 3 bases, 6 bases remained unmatched. The CDR3 totals 14 residues. From germline, CDR1 is MNHEY and CDR2 SVGEGT. CDR3 in amino acids: CASSLGGTNYEQYF. The CDR3 region has the DNA TGTGCCAGCAGTTTGGGCGGGACTAACTACGAGCAGTACTTC.

This clonotype was seen only a few times. The chain joins TRBV2 to TRBJ2-7, with unresolved D. With 1 base removed from V and 0 bases from J, the gap between germline ends came to 10 bases. Germline V lookup: CDR1 SNHLY, CDR2 FYNNEI. The CDR3 has 15 amino acids. DNA for the CDR3: TGTGCCAGCAGTGAAGACCTTGGCCGCTCCTACGAGCAGTACTTC. Amino acids: CASSEDLGRSYEQYF.

The rearrangement uses TRBV5-1 and TRBJ1-2; 9 bases map to TRBD1. CDR3 length equals 17 residues. CDR1 SGHRS and CDR2 YFSETQ come from the germline V gene. V shed 0 bases, J shed 2 bases, and the junction held 8 bases outside the gene matches. In DNA, the CDR3 is TGCGCCAGCAGCTTGGCCGCAACAGGGGGCGCGAACTATGGCTACACCTTC. Protein sequence: CASSLAATGGANYGYTF.

The rearrangement joins TRBV6-2 or TRBV6-3 to TRBJ2-1, with a weak D call TRBD2 (6 bases). V lost 7 bases and J lost 10, with 11 bases in between. The CDR3 has 11 amino acids. Germline loops: CDR1 MNHEY, CDR2 SVGEGT. The CDR3 loop is CASNRGTEQFF. CDR3 DNA sequence: TGTGCCAGCAACCGCGGGACCGAGCAGTTCTTC.

This clonotype showed up many times. V and J are TRBV7-2 and TRBJ2-3, with 9 bases identical to TRBD2. There are 16 residues in the CDR3. CDR1 is SGHTA, CDR2 FQGNSA, per germline. J was trimmed by 5 bases and V by 2 bases; bases with no gene match: 8. The chain's CDR3 is CASSLLAGGPVDTQYF. As DNA, the CDR3 is TGTGCCAGCAGCTTACTTGCGGGGGGGCCTGTAGATACGCAGTATTTT.

The chain is built from TRBV15 and TRBJ1-5, with D unclear. The germline CDR1 and CDR2 sequences are LNHNV and YYDKDF (reference sequence). With 1 base removed from V and 6 bases from J, the gap between germline ends came to 13 bases. This CDR3 has 15 residues. CDR3 sequence (DNA): TGTGCCACCAGCAGAGGGCTGGGATCGGGTCAGCCCCAGCATTTT. It is translated as CATSRGLGSGQPQHF.